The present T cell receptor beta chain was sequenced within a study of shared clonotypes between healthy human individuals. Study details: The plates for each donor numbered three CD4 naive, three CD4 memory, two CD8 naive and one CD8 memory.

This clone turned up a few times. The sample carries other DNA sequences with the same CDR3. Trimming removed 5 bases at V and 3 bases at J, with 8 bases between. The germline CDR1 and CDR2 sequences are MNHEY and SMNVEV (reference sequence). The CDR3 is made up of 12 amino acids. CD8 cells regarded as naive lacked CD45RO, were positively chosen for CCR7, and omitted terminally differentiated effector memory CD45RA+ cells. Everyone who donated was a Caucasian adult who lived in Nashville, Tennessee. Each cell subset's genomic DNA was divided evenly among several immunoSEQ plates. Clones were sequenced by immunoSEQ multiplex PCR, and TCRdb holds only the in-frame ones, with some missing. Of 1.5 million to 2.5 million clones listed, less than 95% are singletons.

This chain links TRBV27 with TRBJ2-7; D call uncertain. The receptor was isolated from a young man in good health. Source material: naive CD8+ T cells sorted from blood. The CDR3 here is CASSANLYEQYF. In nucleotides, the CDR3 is TGTGCCAGCAGTGCCAACCTCTACGAGCAGTACTTC.